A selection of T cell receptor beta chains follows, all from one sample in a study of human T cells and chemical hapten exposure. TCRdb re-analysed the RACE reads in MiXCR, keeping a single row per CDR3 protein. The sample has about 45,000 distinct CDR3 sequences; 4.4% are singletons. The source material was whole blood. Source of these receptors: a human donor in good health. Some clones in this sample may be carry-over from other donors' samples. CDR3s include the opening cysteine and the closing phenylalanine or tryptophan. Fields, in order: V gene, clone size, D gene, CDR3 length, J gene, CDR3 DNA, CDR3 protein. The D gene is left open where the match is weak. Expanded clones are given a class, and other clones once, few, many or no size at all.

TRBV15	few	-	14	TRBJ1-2	TGTGCCACCAGCATTGAACAGGGATTCTATGGCTACACCTTC	CATSIEQGFYGYTF
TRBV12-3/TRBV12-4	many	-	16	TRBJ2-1	TGTGCCAGCAGTTTCCATTCGATCATCTCCTACAATGAGCAGTTCTTC	CASSFHSIISYNEQFF
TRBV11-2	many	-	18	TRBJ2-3	TGTGCCAGCAGCCCCCGGCGTGGGCGGGGCGCTAGCACAGATACGCAGTATTTT	CASSPRRGRGASTDTQYF
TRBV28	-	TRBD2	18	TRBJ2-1	TGTGCCAGCAGTTTATCCTTTCTAGCGGGGATTGAGAGCAATGAGCAGTTCTTC	CASSLSFLAGIESNEQFF
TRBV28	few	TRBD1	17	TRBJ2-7	TGTGCCAGCAGTTTAATGGGGACAGGCAACCTTGATTACGAGCAGTACTTC	CASSLMGTGNLDYEQYF
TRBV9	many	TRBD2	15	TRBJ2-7	TGTGCCAGCAGCGTAGCGACTAGCGGGAGATACGAGCAGTACTTC	CASSVATSGRYEQYF
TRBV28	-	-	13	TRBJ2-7	TGTGCCAGCAGAACGAGGGGCTCCTACGAGCAGTACTTC	CASRTRGSYEQYF
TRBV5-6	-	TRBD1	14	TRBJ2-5	TGTGCCAGCAGCTTACAGGGGAGCGGTGAGACCCAGTACTTC	CASSLQGSGETQYF
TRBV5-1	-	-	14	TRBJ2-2	TGCGCCAGCAGCGAAGCAAGAGGGACCGGGGAGCTGTTTTTT	CASSEARGTGELFF
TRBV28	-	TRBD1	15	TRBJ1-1	TGTGCCAGCAGTCACCCGACAGGGCTGGGGACTGAAGCTTTCTTT	CASSHPTGLGTEAFF
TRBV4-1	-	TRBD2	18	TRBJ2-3	TGCGCCAGCAGCCAAGCCCTCCCTTCTAGCGGGGTGTTGGATACGCAGTATTTT	CASSQALPSSGVLDTQYF
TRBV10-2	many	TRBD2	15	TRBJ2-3	TGCGCCAGCAGACTACTAGCGGGGACCACAGATACGCAGTATTTT	CASRLLAGTTDTQYF
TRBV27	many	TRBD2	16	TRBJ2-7	TGTGCCAGCAGTCTCCGCGTCACTAGCGGGAGACACGAGCAGTACTTC	CASSLRVTSGRHEQYF
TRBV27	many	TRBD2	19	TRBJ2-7	TGTGCCAGCAGTGCCCCGACTAGCGGGACGAGGCCCCCCACCTACGAGCAGTACTTC	CASSAPTSGTRPPTYEQYF
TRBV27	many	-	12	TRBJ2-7	TGTGCCAGCACAGGACCCTCCTACGAGCAGTACTTC	CASTGPSYEQYF
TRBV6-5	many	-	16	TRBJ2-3	TGTGCCAGCAGTTACTCCACCCAAAGGACAGAGGATACGCAGTATTTT	CASSYSTQRTEDTQYF
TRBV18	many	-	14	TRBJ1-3	TGTGCCAGCTCACGACTGAGCTCTGGAAACACCATATATTTT	CASSRLSSGNTIYF
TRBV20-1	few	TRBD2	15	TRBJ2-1	TGCAGTGCTAGGGCTGAGCGGGGGACCGGGAATGAGCAGTTCTTC	CSARAERGTGNEQFF
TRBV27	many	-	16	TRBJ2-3	TGTGCCAGCAGTTTAATGGGTTCTGGGTCCGTAGATACGCAGTATTTT	CASSLMGSGSVDTQYF
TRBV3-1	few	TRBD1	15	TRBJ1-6	TGTGCCAGCAGGGACCGGGACAGAACAAATTCACCCCTCCACTTT	CASRDRDRTNSPLHF
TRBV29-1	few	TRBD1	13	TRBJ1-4	TGCAGCGCGGGGCAGGGGGCCGGTGAAAAACTGTTTTTT	CSAGQGAGEKLFF
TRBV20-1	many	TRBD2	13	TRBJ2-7	TGCAGTGCCGTTAGCGGGAACGGCTACGAGCAGTACTTC	CSAVSGNGYEQYF
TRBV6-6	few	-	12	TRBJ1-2	TGTGCCAGCAGTTCCGACGTCTATGGCTACACCTTC	CASSSDVYGYTF
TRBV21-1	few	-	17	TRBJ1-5	TGTGCCAGCAGCAAAGCTAGGGGGCGCCCAAGGGGGCAGCCCCAGCATTTT	CASSKARGRPRGQPQHF
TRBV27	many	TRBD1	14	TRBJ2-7	TGTGCCAGCAGTTTCCTGGGACAGGGTTACGAGCAGTACTTC	CASSFLGQGYEQYF
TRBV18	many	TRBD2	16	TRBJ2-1	TGTGCCAGCTCACCGTTTCCGGCTAGCGGGGGACCTGAGCAGTTCTTC	CASSPFPASGGPEQFF
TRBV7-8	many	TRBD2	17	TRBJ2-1	TGTGCCAGCAGCTTAGTGCGACTAGCGGGAGCTGGTGATGAGCAGTTCTTC	CASSLVRLAGAGDEQFF
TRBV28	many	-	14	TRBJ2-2	TGTGCCAGCAGTTTAGCTATTGGGCCCGGGGAGCTGTTTTTT	CASSLAIGPGELFF
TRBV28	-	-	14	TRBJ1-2	TGTGCCAGCACCTCCGCCATGGCGCCCTATGGCTACAACTTC	CASTSAMAPYGYNF
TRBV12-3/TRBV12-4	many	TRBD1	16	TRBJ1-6	TGTGCCAGCAGTTTACTCCCGACAGGGAGAGAATCACCCCTCCACTTT	CASSLLPTGRESPLHF
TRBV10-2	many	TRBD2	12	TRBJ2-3	TGCGCCAGCAGTGGACTAGCGGGAGCTCGGTATTTT	CASSGLAGARYF
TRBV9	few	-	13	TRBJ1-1	TGTGCCAGCAGCGCCTACCCGGGTGGTGAAGCTTTCTTT	CASSAYPGGEAFF
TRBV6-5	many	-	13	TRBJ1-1	TGTGCCAGCTTCCGGACGGGGAAGACTGAAGCTTTCTTT	CASFRTGKTEAFF
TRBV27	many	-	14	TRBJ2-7	TGTGCCAGCAGTCCAATTGGGACCTCCTACGAGCAGTACTTC	CASSPIGTSYEQYF
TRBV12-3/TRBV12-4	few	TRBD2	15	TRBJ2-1	TGTGCCAGCAGTTCCTTGACTAGCGGCGACAATGAGCAGTTCTTC	CASSSLTSGDNEQFF
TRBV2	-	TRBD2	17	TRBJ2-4	TGTGCCAGCAGTGAAGCGGTACTAGCGGGAAACAAAAACATTCAGTACTTC	CASSEAVLAGNKNIQYF
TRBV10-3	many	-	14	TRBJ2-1	TGTGCCATCAGTTTTAGCGGCCTTTTGGATGAGCAGTTCTTC	CAISFSGLLDEQFF
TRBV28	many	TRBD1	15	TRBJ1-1	TGTGCCAGCAGTTCGCCGGGACAGACGAACACTGAAGCTTTCTTT	CASSSPGQTNTEAFF
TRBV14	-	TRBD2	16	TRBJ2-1	TGTGCCAGCAGCCACCCCGGGGAGCGGGAGTTAAATGAGCAGTTCTTC	CASSHPGERELNEQFF
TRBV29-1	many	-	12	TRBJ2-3	TGCAGCGTTGGCCTTAGCACAGATACGCAGTATTTT	CSVGLSTDTQYF
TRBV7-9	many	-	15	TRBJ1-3	TGTGCCAGCAGCTCTGACGGGTTCGTGGGAAACACCATATATTTT	CASSSDGFVGNTIYF